This entry features one T cell receptor beta chain sequence. Clones were sequenced by immunoSEQ multiplex PCR, and TCRdb holds only the in-frame ones, with some missing. In the table there are 230,000 or so clones, about four fifths of which are singletons. The data stem from a study of blood T cell repertoires in COVID-19. Whole-study context: Material from acute and convalescent COVID-19 was sourced from the United States, Italy and Spain.

The sample consisted of peripheral blood. This receptor was taken from a man aged 45-65 years with active or convalescent COVID-19.

CDR3 amino acids: CASSLEGQGVVGNQPQHF. The CDR3 DNA reads as TGCGCCAGCAGCTTGGAGGGACAGGGGGTTGTGGGCAATCAGCCCCAGCATTTT. The gene calls are TRBV5-1 and TRBJ1-5, with 11 bases identical to TRBD1. The CDR3 is made up of 18 amino acids. Germline-derived CDR1 and CDR2 are SGHRS and YFSETQ. V lost 0 bases to trimming and J lost 2 bases; unmatched junction nucleotides: 7.